Listed here are 18 T cell receptor beta chains from one sample, sequenced in a study of Ad26.COV2.S vaccination and SARS-CoV-2 variants. Profiled with immunoSEQ multiplex PCR; TCRdb holds only in-frame clones, not every one. The profile covers 250,000 to 300,000 clones, with around 87% appearing a single time and approximately 3.3% taken by the ten largest. The treatment: about 20 received Ad26.COV2.S at low or high dose, single or two shots; 5 received placebo; per-sample allocation not given. Samples were taken on day 63 after the first vaccine or placebo injection. The sequenced sample was peripheral blood, obtained in a trial of Ad26.COV2.S vaccine versus placebo. These receptors all come from a person between 18 and 65 years old who received the Ad26.COV2.S COVID-19 vaccine or a placebo.

The V call is TRBV10-3, the J call TRBJ2-7, with 7 bases identical to TRBD2. Looked up from germline, CDR1 is ENHRY and CDR2 is SYGVKD. The CDR3 spans 15 residues. Losses at the gene ends were 3 bases for V and 3 bases for J; bases not matched to a gene: 8. CDR3 region: CAISELEREFYEQYF. CDR3 nucleotide sequence: TGTGCCATCAGTGAACTGGAGCGGGAATTCTACGAGCAGTACTTC.

This clone was detected only a few times. The J gene is TRBJ1-5, the V gene TRBV18; D gene ambiguous. V gave up 3 bases and J gave up 0 bases, with 9 bases separating them. The germline CDR1 and CDR2 sequences are KGHSH and LQKENI. The CDR3 sequence is 15 residues long. The CDR3 loop reads CASSPAEVSNQPQHF. CDR3 DNA: TGTGCCAGCTCACCCGCGGAGGTTAGCAATCAGCCCCAGCATTTT.

V usage is TRBV10-3 and J usage is TRBJ2-7; tentatively, D is TRBD1 (5 bases). The V gene's germline CDR1 is ENHRY and CDR2 SYGVKD. This CDR3 contains 14 residues. V dropped 3 bases and J dropped 4 bases, with 13 bases sitting between them. The CDR3 DNA is TGTGCCATCAGTGAACCTGGACACACTTACGAGCAGTACTTC. Translating gives CAISEPGHTYEQYF.

The chain has TRBV3-1 (or the pseudogene TRBV3-2) and TRBJ2-7, with a possible D match to TRBD2 (6 bases). CDR1 and CDR2 from the germline V gene are LGHDT and YNNKEL (reference sequence). CDR3 length equals 15 residues. Trimming pared 0 bases from V and 9 bases from J, leaving 18 bases between. CDR3 nucleotides: TGTGCCAGCAGCCAAGAATTCGCGGGGTGGACGAGGCAGTACTTC. Protein sequence: CASSQEFAGWTRQYF.

The CDR3 here is CASSLESEQYF. DNA for the CDR3: TGTGCCAGCAGCTTAGAATCCGAGCAGTACTTC. The chain carries TRBV7-2 and TRBJ2-7; unclear D gene. Germline CDR1 reads SGHTA; CDR2 reads FQGNSA. The CDR3 is 11 residues long. Trimming stripped 1 base from V and 6 bases from J, with 4 bases between. Looking up the rest from reference TRBV7-2 and TRBJ2-7 gives the full variable domain: GAGVSQSPSNKVTEKGKDVELRCDPISGHTALYWYRQSLGQGLEFLIYFQGNSAPDKSGLPSDRFSAERTGGSVSTLTIQRTQQEDSAVYLCASSLESEQYFGPGTRLTVT.

The V gene is TRBV28, the J gene TRBJ1-1; D not resolved. CDR1 is MDHEN and CDR2 is SYDVKM in the germline V gene. The V end lost 8 bases, the J end lost 3 bases, and 10 bases lay between the germline ends. The CDR3 runs 12 residues. DNA of the CDR3: TGTGCCAGCCAGAACACGTACACTGAAGCTTTCTTT. Residues: CASQNTYTEAFF. Using reference TRBV28 and TRBJ1-1 for the parts outside the CDR3, the full variable domain is DVKVTQSSRYLVKRTGEKVFLECVQDMDHENMFWYRQDPGLGLRLIYFSYDVKMKEKGDIPEGYSVSREKKERFSLILESASTNQTSMYLCASQNTYTEAFFGQGTRLTVV.

This clone has only one observation. DNA of the CDR3: TGTGCCAGTAGTATGGCGCGCACAGATACGCAGTATTTT. This codes for CASSMARTDTQYF. The genes are TRBV19 and TRBJ2-3, with D hard to call. Germline assignment: CDR1 LNHDA and CDR2 SQIVND (reference sequence). The CDR3 sequence is 13 residues long. Trimming stripped 3 bases from V and 1 base from J, with 5 bases between.

This clone is a singleton in its sample. The rearrangement joins TRBV7-2 to TRBJ1-5, with D uncertain. Looked up from germline, CDR1 is SGHTA and CDR2 is FQGNSA. V was clipped by 7 bases and J by 0 bases, with 13 bases between them. The CDR3 has 15 residues. Here the CDR3 reads CASKVSAYSNQPQHF. The CDR3 DNA reads TGTGCCAGCAAAGTTTCCGCTTATAGCAATCAGCCCCAGCATTTT.

The gene calls are TRBV5-1 and TRBJ2-5, with 7 positions matching TRBD1. V was clipped by 4 bases and J by 5 bases; unmatched bases: 14. The germline gives CDR1 SGHRS, CDR2 YFSETQ. This CDR3 region has 16 residues. CDR3 DNA: TGCGCCAGCAGCCCCACATTACAGGGGCTAGGGGAGACCCAGTACTTC. Residues: CASSPTLQGLGETQYF.

The rearrangement uses TRBV7-9 and TRBJ1-1; D is ambiguous. Germline V gene lookup returns CDR1 SEHNR and CDR2 FQNEAQ (reference sequence). This CDR3 contains 12 residues. V dropped 6 bases and J dropped 7 bases, with 12 bases sitting between them. The CDR3 DNA reads TGTGCCAGCAGGCCCACAGACAATGAAGCTTTCTTT. It translates to CASRPTDNEAFF.

The CDR3: CASSLALSSGGETQYF. CDR3 DNA: TGTGCCAGCAGCTTAGCGCTTTCTAGCGGGGGGGAGACCCAGTACTTC. This chain uses TRBV7-2 with TRBJ2-5; 11 bases match TRBD2. The CDR3 is 16 residues long. Germline V lookup: CDR1 SGHTA, CDR2 FQGNSA. Trimming at V came to 0 bases and at J to 5 bases, leaving 5 bases not matched to a gene.

The V call is TRBV6-5, the J call TRBJ2-1; perhaps TRBD2 as D (6 bases). Germline CDR1 reads MNHEY; CDR2 reads SVGAGI. Trimming took 6 bases from V and 5 from J, leaving 14 bases between them. This CDR3 spans 14 amino acids. The CDR3 here is CASRPTGLDNEQFF. In DNA form, the CDR3 reads TGTGCCAGCAGACCCACGGGACTCGACAATGAGCAGTTCTTC.

This clone has just a few counts. The chain employs TRBV14 and TRBJ2-7; 7 bases match TRBD1. The CDR3 has 14 residues. Germline lookup yields CDR1 SGHDN and CDR2 FVKESK. The J segment lost 5 bases and the V segment lost 1 base, leaving 5 bases of the junction unmatched. CDR3 amino acids: CASSQVTGANEQYF. The CDR3 DNA is TGTGCCAGCAGCCAAGTTACAGGGGCTAACGAGCAGTACTTC.

J is TRBJ2-2 and V is TRBV6-4; D is possibly TRBD2 (6 bases). Germline values: CDR1 MRHNA, CDR2 SNTAGT. The V end was cut by 0 bases, the J end by 2 bases, with 7 bases between. This CDR3 spans 15 amino acids. The CDR3, as DNA: TGTGCCAGCAGTGACTCCGGGACTAACACCGGGGAGCTGTTTTTT. It encodes CASSDSGTNTGELFF.

This sequence joins TRBV7-9 and TRBJ2-7; TRBD2 matches at 14 bases. The germline V gene encodes CDR1 SEHNR and CDR2 FQNEAQ (reference sequence). This CDR3 contains 14 residues. The trim removed 3 bases at V and 7 bases at J, leaving 2 bases unmatched. Written as DNA, the CDR3 is TGTGCCAGCAGCTTGGGACTAGCGGGAGTGGAGCAGTACTTC. Its translation is CASSLGLAGVEQYF.

CDR3 bases: TGTGCCAGCAGTTACTCGACAGGGCGGTTAGGAGCTTTCTTT. This gives the protein CASSYSTGRLGAFF. The V gene is TRBV6-5, the J gene TRBJ1-1, with TRBD1 matching 7 bases. From germline, CDR1 is MNHEY and CDR2 SVGAGI. J lost 10 bases, V lost 0 bases, and 8 bases had no gene match. This CDR3 region has 14 residues.

The genes are TRBV7-8 and TRBJ1-1; no definite D call. CDR3 length: 12 residues. The germline gives CDR1 SGHVS, CDR2 FQNEAQ. The V end lost 5 bases, the J end lost 4 bases, and 8 bases lay between the germline ends. The CDR3 reads CASSTVVTEAFF. Here the CDR3 DNA reads TGTGCCAGCAGCACGGTCGTCACTGAAGCTTTCTTT. The full variable domain, with the rest looked up from reference TRBV7-8 and TRBJ1-1, is GAGVSQSPRYKVAKRGQDVALRCDPISGHVSLFWYQQALGQGPEFLTYFQNEAQLDKSGLPSDRFFAERPEGSVSTLKIQRTQQEDSAVYLCASSTVVTEAFFGQGTRLTVV.

There are a few counts of this clone. In DNA form, the CDR3 reads TGTGCCAGCAGCCATTGGACAGGGGAAACTGAAGCTTTCTTT. Translation gives CASSHWTGETEAFF. The chain couples TRBV3-1 (or the pseudogene TRBV3-2) to TRBJ1-1; 9 positions match TRBD1. The length of the CDR3 is 14 residues. The V segment lost 3 bases and the J segment 5 bases; nucleotides outside the gene matches: 4. CDR1 is LGHDT and CDR2 is YNNKEL in the germline V gene (reference sequence).